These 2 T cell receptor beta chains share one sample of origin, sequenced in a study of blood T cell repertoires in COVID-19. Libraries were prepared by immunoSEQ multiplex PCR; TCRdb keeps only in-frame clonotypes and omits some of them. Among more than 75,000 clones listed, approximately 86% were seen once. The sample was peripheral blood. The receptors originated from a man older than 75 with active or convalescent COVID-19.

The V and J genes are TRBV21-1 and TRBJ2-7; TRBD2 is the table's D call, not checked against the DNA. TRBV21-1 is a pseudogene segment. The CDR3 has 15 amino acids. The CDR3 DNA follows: TGTGCCAGCAACAAATGGGGAGGTTGTGGCTACGAGCAGTACTTC. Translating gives CASNKWGGCGYEQYF.

The CDR3: CASSQVQGAKYSPLHF. In DNA, the CDR3 is TGCGCCAGCAGCCAAGTACAGGGGGCTAAGTATTCACCCCTCCACTTT. This chain uses TRBV4-1 with TRBJ1-6; TRBD1 agrees at 9 bases. Trimming took 1 base from V and 8 from J; bases not matched to a gene: 6. Germline loops: CDR1 MGHRA, CDR2 YSYEKL. The CDR3 is 16 residues long.